The source of this T cell receptor beta chain is a study of T cell responses to AZD1222 COVID-19 vaccine. Study summary: Samples with a second dose at about 4 or about 12 weeks were pooled together. General study points: The CD4 TCRs associated with vaccination extended across spike and predominated at 160-218 and 743-854. None of the repertoires were sampled until the peak T cell response had passed. Regions left unmutated in variants are reportedly the target of nearly half of spike-specific TCRs.

For this clone: Its specificity is not known.

Method: immunoSEQ multiplex PCR; TCRdb's copy keeps in-frame clones and lacks some. The sample comprises 50,000 to 55,000 clones, about 88% of which are singletons, and more than 20% rests with the top ten. V was trimmed by 3 bases and J by 5 bases, leaving 9 bases between them. Germline V gives CDR1 SGHNT, CDR2 YENEEA. The CDR3 sequence is 13 residues long. This TCR was recovered from an adult in good health. This specimen was peripheral blood, taken on day 0 of AZD1222 vaccination. This chain links TRBV11-3 with TRBJ2-3; D might be TRBD1 or TRBD2, each matching 5 bases. The CDR3 sequence is CASSLGERDTQYF. CDR3 in DNA: TGTGCCAGCAGCTTGGGGGAGCGAGATACGCAGTATTTT. The variable domain in full, completed from reference TRBV11-3 and TRBJ2-3, reads EAGVVQSPRYKIIEKKQPVAFWCNPISGHNTLYWYLQNLGQGPELLIRYENEEAVDDSQLPKDRFSAERLKGVDSTLKIQPAELGDSAVYLCASSLGERDTQYFGPGTRLTVL.